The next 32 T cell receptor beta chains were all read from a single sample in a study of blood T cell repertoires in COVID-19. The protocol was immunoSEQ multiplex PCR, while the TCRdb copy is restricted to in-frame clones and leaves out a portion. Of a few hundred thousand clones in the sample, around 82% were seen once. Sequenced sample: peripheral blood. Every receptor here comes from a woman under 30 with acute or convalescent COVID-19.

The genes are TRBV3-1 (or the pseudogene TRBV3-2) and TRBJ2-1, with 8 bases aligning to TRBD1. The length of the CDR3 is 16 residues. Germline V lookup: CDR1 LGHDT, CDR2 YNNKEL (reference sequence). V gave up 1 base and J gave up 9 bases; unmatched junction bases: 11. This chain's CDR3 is CASSQVQGAKDGEQFF. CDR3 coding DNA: TGTGCCAGCAGCCAAGTGCAGGGGGCGAAGGATGGTGAGCAGTTCTTC.

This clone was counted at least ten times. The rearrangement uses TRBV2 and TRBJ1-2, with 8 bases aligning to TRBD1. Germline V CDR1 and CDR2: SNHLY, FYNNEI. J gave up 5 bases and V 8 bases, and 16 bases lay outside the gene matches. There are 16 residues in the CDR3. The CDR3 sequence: CASSTRGRGGPYGYTF. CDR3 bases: TGTGCCAGCTCAACCAGGGGGCGAGGGGGACCTTATGGCTACACCTTC. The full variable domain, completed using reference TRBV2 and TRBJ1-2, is EPEVTQTPSHQVTQMGQEVILRCVPISNHLYFYWYRQILGQKVEFLVSFYNNEISEKSEIFDDQFSVERPDGSNFTLKIRSTKLEDSAMYFCASSTRGRGGPYGYTFGSGTRLTVV.

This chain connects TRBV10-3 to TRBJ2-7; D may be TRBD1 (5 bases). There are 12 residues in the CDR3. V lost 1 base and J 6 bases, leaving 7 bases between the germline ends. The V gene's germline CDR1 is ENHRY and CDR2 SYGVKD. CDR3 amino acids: CAISEFQGEQYF. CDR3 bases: TGTGCCATCAGTGAGTTTCAGGGCGAGCAGTACTTC.

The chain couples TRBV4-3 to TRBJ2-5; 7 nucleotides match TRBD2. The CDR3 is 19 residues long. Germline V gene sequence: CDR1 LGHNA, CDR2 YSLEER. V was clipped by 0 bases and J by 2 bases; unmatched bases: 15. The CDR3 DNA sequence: TGCGCCAGCAGCCAAGATATAAGTGTCGCGGGACTATCTCAAGAGACCCAGTACTTC. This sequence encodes CASSQDISVAGLSQETQYF.

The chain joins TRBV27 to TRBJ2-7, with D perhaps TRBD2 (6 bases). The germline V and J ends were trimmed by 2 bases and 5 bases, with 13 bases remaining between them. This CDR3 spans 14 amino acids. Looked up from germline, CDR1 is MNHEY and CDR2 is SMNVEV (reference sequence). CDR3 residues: CASSLTAGLDEQYF. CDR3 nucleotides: TGTGCCAGCAGTTTAACAGCGGGTCTCGACGAGCAGTACTTC.

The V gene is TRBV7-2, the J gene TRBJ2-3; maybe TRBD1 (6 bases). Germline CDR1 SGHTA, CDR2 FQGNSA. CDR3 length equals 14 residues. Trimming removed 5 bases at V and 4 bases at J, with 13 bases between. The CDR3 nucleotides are TGTGCCAGCAGCCCCAGGGGTTGGGCAGATACGCAGTATTTT. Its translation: CASSPRGWADTQYF.

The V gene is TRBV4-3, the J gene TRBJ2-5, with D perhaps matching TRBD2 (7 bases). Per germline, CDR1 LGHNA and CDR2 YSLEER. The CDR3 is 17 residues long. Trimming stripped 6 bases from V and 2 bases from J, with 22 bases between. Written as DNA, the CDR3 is TGCGCCAGCAGTCCGAAATGGGGGGAGGGGGGTCAAGAGACCCAGTACTTC. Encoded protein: CASSPKWGEGGQETQYF.

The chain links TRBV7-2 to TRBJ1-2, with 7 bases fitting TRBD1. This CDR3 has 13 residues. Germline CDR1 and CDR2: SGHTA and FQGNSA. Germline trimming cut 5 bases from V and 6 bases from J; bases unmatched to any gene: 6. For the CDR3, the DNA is TGTGCCAGCAGCCACGGGGACAGAGATGGCTACACCTTC. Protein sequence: CASSHGDRDGYTF.

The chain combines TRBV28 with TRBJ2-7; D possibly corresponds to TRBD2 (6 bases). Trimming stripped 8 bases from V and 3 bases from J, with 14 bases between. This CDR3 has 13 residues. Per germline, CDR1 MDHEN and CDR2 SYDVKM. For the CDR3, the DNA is TGTGCCAGCCGCAAATCGGGGGTCTACGAGCAGTACTTC. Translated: CASRKSGVYEQYF.

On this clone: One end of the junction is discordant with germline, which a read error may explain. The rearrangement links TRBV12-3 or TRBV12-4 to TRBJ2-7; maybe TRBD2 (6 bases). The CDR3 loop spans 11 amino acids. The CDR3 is CASSSRDWVTF. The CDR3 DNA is TGTGCCAGCAGTTCTCGGGACTGGGTAACGTTC.

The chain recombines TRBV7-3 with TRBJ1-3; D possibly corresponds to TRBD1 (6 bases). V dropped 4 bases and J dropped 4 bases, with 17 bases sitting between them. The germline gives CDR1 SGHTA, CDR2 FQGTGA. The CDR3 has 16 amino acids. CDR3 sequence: CASSSRRQGTGNTIYF. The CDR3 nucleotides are TGTGCCAGCAGCTCGAGACGTCAAGGGACAGGAAACACCATATATTTT.

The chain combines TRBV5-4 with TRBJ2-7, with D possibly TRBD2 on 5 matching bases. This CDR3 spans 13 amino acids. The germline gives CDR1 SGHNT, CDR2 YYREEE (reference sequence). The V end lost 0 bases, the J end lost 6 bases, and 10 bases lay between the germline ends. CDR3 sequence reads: CASSLAGGSEQYF. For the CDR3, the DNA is TGTGCCAGCAGCTTGGCTGGTGGGAGCGAGCAGTACTTC.

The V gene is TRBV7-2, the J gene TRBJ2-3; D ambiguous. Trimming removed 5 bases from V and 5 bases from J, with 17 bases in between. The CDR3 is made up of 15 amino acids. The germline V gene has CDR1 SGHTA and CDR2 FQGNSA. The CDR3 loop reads CASSLLAGAVDTQYF. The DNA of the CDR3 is TGTGCCAGCAGCCTTTTAGCCGGAGCAGTAGATACGCAGTATTTT.

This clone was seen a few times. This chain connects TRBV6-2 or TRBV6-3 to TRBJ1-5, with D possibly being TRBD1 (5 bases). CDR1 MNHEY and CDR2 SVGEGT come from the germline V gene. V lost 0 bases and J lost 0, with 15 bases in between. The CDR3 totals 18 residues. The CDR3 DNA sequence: TGTGCCAGCAGTTACTCCTATCGACAGAAATATAGCAATCAGCCCCAGCATTTT. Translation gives CASSYSYRQKYSNQPQHF.

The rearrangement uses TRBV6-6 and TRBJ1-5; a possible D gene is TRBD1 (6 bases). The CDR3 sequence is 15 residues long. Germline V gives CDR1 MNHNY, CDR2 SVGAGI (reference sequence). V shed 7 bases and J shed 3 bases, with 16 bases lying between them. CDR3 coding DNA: TGTGCCAGCACCATTCTGGACAGCCTCAATCAGCCCCAGCATTTT. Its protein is CASTILDSLNQPQHF.

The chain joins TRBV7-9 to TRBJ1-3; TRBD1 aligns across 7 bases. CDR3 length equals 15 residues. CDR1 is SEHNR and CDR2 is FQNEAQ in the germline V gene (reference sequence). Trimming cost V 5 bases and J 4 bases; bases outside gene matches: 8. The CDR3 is CASSPTGTSGNTIYF. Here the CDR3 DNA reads TGTGCCAGCAGCCCGACAGGGACCTCCGGAAACACCATATATTTT.

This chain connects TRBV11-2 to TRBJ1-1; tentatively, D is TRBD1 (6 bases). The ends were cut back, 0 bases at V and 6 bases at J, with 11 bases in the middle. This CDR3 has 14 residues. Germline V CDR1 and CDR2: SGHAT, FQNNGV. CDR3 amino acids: CASSLDNRVAEAFF. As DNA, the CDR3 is TGTGCCAGCAGCTTAGATAACAGGGTAGCTGAAGCTTTCTTT.

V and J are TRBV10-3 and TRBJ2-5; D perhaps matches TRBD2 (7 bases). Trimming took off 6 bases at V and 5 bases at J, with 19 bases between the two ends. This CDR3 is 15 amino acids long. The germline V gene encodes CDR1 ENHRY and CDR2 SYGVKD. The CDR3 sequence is CAIRARNREGETQYF. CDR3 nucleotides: TGTGCCATCAGAGCGAGAAACAGGGAGGGGGAGACCCAGTACTTC.

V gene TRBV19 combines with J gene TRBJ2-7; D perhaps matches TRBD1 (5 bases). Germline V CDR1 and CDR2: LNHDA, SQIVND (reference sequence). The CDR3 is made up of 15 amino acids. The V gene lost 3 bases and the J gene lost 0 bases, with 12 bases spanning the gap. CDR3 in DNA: TGTGCCAGTAGTATGGGGCAGATATACTCCTACGAGCAGTACTTC. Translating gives CASSMGQIYSYEQYF.

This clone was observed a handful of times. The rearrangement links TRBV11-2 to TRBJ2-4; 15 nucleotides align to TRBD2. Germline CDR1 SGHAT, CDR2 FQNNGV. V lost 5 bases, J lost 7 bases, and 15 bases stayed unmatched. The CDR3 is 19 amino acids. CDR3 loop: CASSPHRGLAGGPRNIQYF. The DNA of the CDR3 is TGTGCCAGCAGCCCCCACCGAGGACTAGCGGGAGGGCCGAGGAACATTCAGTACTTC.

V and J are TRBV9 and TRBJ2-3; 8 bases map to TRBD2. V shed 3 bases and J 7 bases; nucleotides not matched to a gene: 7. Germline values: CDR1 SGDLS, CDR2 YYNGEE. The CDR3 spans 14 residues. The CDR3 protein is CASSAREGPHTQYF. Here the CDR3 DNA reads TGTGCCAGCAGCGCACGGGAGGGACCGCATACGCAGTATTTT.

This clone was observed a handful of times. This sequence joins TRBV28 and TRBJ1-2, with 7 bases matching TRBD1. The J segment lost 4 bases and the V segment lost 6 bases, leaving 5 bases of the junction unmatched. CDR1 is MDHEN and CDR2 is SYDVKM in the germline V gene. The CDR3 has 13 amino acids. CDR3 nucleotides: TGTGCCAGCAGCCTTACAGGGGCCTATGGCTACACCTTC. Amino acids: CASSLTGAYGYTF.

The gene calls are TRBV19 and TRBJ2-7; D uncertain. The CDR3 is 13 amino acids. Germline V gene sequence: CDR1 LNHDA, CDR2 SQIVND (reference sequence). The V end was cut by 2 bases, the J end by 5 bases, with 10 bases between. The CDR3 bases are TGTGCCAGTAGTATAAGGTCCGAGGACGAGCAGTACTTC. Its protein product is CASSIRSEDEQYF.

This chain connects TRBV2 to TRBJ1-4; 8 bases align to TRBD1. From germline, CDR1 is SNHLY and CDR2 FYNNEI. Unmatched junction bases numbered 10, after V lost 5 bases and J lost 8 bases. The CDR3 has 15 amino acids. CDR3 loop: CASSPGQGGWEKLFF. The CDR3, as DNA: TGTGCCAGCAGTCCTGGACAGGGTGGGTGGGAAAAACTGTTTTTT.

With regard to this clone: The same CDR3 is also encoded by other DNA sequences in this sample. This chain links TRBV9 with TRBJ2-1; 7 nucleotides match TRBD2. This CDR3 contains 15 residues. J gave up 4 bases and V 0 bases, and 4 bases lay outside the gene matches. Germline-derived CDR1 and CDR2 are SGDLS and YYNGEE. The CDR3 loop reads CASSVAGGGYNEQFF. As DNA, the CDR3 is TGTGCCAGCAGCGTAGCCGGCGGGGGATACAATGAGCAGTTCTTC.

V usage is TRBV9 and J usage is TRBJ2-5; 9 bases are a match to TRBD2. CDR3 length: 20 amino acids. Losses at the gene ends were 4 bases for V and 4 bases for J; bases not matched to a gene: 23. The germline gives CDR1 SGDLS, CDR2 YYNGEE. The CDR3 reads CASSPRGGLAGGSNPETQYF. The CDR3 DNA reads TGTGCCAGCAGCCCTAGAGGCGGGTTGGCGGGAGGGTCTAATCCAGAGACCCAGTACTTC. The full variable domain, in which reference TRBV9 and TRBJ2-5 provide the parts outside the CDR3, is DSGVTQTPKHLITATGQRVTLRCSPRSGDLSVYWYQQSLDQGLQFLIQYYNGEERAKGNILERFSAQQFPDLHSELNLSSLELGDSALYFCASSPRGGLAGGSNPETQYFGPGTRLLVL.

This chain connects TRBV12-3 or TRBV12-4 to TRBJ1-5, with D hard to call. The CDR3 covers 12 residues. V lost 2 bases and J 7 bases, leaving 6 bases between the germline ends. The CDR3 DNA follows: TGTGCCAGCAGTTTAAGCGGGCAGCCCCAGCATTTT. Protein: CASSLSGQPQHF.

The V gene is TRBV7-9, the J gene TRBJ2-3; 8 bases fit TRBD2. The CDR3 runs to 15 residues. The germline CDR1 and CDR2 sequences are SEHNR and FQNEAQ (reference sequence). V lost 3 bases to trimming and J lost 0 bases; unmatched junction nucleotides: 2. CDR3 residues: CASSLASGSTDTQYF. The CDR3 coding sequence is TGTGCCAGCAGCTTGGCTAGCGGGAGCACAGATACGCAGTATTTT.

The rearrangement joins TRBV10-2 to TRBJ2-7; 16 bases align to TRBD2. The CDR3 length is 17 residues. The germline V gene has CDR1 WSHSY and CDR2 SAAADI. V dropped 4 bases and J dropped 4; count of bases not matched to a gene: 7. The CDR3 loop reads CASSGRLGLAGGYEQYF. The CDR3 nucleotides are TGCGCCAGCAGTGGCAGATTGGGACTAGCGGGAGGGTACGAGCAGTACTTC.

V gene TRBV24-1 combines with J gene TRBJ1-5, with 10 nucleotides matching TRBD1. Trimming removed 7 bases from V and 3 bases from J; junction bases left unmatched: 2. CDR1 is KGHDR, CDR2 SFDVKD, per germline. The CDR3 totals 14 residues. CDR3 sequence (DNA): TGTGCCACCAGGGGGACAGGGGCCAATCAGCCCCAGCATTTT. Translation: CATRGTGANQPQHF.

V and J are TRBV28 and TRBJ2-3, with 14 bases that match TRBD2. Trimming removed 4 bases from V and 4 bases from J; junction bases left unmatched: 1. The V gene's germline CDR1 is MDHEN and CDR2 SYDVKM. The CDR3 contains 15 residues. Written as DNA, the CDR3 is TGTGCCAGCAGTTCGGGACTAGCGGGAGCAGATACGCAGTATTTT. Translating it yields CASSSGLAGADTQYF.

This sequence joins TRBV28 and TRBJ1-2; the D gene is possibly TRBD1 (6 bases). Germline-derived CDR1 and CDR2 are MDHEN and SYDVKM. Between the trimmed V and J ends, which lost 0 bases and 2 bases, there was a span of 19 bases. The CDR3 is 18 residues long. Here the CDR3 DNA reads TGTGCCAGCAGTTTATGGTCAGGGGATTTCTGGTTAAACTATGGCTACACCTTC. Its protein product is CASSLWSGDFWLNYGYTF.